The entry that follows covers one T cell receptor (beta chain) sequence. This table comes from immunoSEQ multiplex PCR, and its TCRdb copy is limited to in-frame clones, with some not included. The table records about 19,000 clones, about 90% of them present only once. This sample was included in a study of T cells after posttransplantation cyclophosphamide. Busulfan-fludarabine conditioning, marrow transplant, and cyclophosphamide on days +3 and +4 were administered. The CDR3 has 15 residues. Germline V gene data show CDR1 as LNHDA and CDR2 as SQIVND (reference sequence). J lost 7 bases, V lost 3 bases, and 8 bases had no gene match.

This chain uses TRBV19 with TRBJ2-1, with 8 bases matching TRBD2. The sequence came from a female patient in her forties or fifties who received an allogeneic stem cell transplant from a related donor, was CMV-positive, and had no GVHD. Some of the T cells might come from the graft donor. The sequences come from PBMCs, collected after allogeneic stem cell transplant with posttransplant cyclophosphamide. DNA of the CDR3: TGTGCCAGTAGTATCCCGGGACTAGTAAGTAATGAGCAGTTCTTC. Its protein product is CASSIPGLVSNEQFF.